This TCR beta chain was documented in a study of T cell responses to AZD1222 COVID-19 vaccine. Germline assignment: CDR1 MGHRA and CDR2 YSYEKL. V lost 4 bases to trimming and J lost 5 bases, with 14 bases between them. CDR3 length: 15 amino acids. TCRdb keeps only in-frame clones here, not all; method: immunoSEQ multiplex PCR. The table lists roughly 110,000 clones, 75% to 95% of them singletons. Findings and caveats of the study: Baseline serostatus was positive in only six AZD1222 recipients. There were mostly white British donors and more females than males, and clonal diversity was possibly underestimated.

Points on this clone: The target antigen is unknown.

This clonotype originated in an adult who received the AZD1222 COVID-19 vaccine. Sequences were derived from peripheral blood, sampled 28 days after the second AZD1222 dose. The J gene is TRBJ2-2, the V gene TRBV4-1, with D tentatively TRBD1 or TRBD2 (6 bases each). The CDR3 here is CASSPRDKSTGELFF. Written as DNA, the CDR3 is TGCGCCAGCAGCCCGCGGGACAAATCGACCGGGGAGCTGTTTTTT.